Given below is one T cell receptor beta chain in context. Its specificity is not known. The entry originates in a study of metastatic and nonmetastatic thyroid tumors. For the study at large: Blood and tumor or nodule tissue repertoires from malignant and benign thyroid patients were compared. Broader study findings: Malignant thyroid tumors reportedly exceeded benign nodules significantly in TCR beta diversity, with the difference appearing in blood and tumor.

Original processing notes: Clinicopathological groups supplied CDR3 differences that were used to build a distant-metastasis classifier for papillary thyroid cancer. TCRdb re-called clones from the PCR reads using MiXCR. The V and J calls were not made by the authors but by TCRdb's processing. The sample shows roughly 14,000 clones, approximately 30% of them seen only once. All patients were untreated before thyroid surgery. CDR1 is MNHNS and CDR2 is SASEGT in the germline V gene. The CDR3 has 15 amino acids. The germline V and J ends were trimmed by 1 base and 2 bases, with 12 bases remaining between them.

This chain joins TRBV6-1 and TRBJ2-7; D is unresolved. The receptor was derived from a female donor with papillary thyroid cancer or a benign thyroid nodule (not recorded which). Some clones in this sample may be carry-over from other donors' samples. The sample consisted of tumor tissue. CDR3 protein: CASSEVAHSTYEQYF. CDR3 sequence (DNA): TGTGCCAGCAGTGAAGTCGCCCACAGCACCTACGAGCAGTACTTC.